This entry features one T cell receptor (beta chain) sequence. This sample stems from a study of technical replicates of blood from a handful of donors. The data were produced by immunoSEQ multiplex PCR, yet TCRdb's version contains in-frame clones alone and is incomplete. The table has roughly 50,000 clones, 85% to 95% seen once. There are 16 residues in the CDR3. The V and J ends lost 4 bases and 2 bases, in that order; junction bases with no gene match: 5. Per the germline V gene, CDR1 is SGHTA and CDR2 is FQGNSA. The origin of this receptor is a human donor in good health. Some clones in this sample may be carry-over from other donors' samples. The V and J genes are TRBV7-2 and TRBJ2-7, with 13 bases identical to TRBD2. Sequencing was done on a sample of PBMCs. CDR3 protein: CASSYTGTSGAYEQYF. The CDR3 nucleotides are TGTGCCAGCAGCTATACCGGGACTAGCGGGGCCTACGAGCAGTACTTC.